The 19 T cell receptor beta chains given below trace back to one sample, sequenced in a study of blood T cell repertoires in COVID-19. Measured with immunoSEQ multiplex PCR; TCRdb has only the in-frame clones, and not every one. In the table there are about 190,000 clones, roughly 80% of which are singletons. Source material: peripheral blood. The receptors shown here come from a man aged 55 to 70 with acute or convalescent COVID-19.

The V and J genes are TRBV4-1 and TRBJ2-2; D may be TRBD1 (5 bases). The V and J ends lost 4 bases and 2 bases respectively, with 14 bases between them. The CDR3 covers 16 residues. Per the germline V gene, CDR1 is MGHRA and CDR2 is YSYEKL. CDR3 region: CASSPSPGINTGELFF. CDR3 nucleotides: TGCGCCAGCAGCCCGAGCCCAGGGATCAACACCGGGGAGCTGTTTTTT.

Only a few counts were recorded for this clone. V gene TRBV3-1 (or the pseudogene TRBV3-2) combines with J gene TRBJ2-3; 9 positions agree with TRBD2. CDR1 and CDR2 (germline): LGHDT, YNNKEL (reference sequence). The J segment lost 5 bases and the V segment lost 2 bases, leaving 8 bases of the junction unmatched. CDR3 length: 16 residues. The CDR3 DNA sequence: TGTGCCAGCAGCCAAACGCCGGGACTAGCAAGAGATACGCAGTATTTT. Translating gives CASSQTPGLARDTQYF.

This clone was picked up a small number of times. The chain is built from TRBV20-1 and TRBJ1-2; D uncertain. V was trimmed by 0 bases and J by 7 bases, leaving 6 bases between them. The germline V gene encodes CDR1 DFQATT and CDR2 SNEGSKA (reference sequence). CDR3 length equals 11 residues. The chain's CDR3 is CSAREVLGYTF. In DNA form, the CDR3 reads TGCAGTGCTAGAGAAGTACTTGGCTACACCTTC.

This clone appeared a single time. The CDR3 DNA is TGTGCCAGCTCACCGGGGGGTAGGGCCTACAATGAGCAGTTCTTC. This gives the protein CASSPGGRAYNEQFF. The chain is built from TRBV18 and TRBJ2-1; possibly TRBD2 for D (6 bases). The germline gives CDR1 KGHSH, CDR2 LQKENI. CDR3 length: 15 amino acids. Trimming left V 3 bases short and J 2 bases short, with 11 bases between.

Remarks on this clone: At the DNA level, this CDR3 is encoded by other sequences in the same sample as well. V and J are TRBV5-1 and TRBJ1-4; TRBD1 agrees at 8 bases. The length of the CDR3 is 14 residues. In germline, CDR1 is SGHRS, CDR2 YFSETQ. Unmatched junction bases numbered 2, after V lost 5 bases and J lost 2 bases. CDR3 sequence reads: CASSGQGTNEKLFF. As DNA, the CDR3 is TGCGCCAGCAGTGGACAGGGCACTAATGAAAAACTGTTTTTT.

The chain combines TRBV25-1 with TRBJ2-7, with D perhaps matching TRBD1 (6 bases). The CDR3 loop spans 14 amino acids. Trimming shortened V by 1 base and J by 1 base, and 8 bases separated the two germline ends. Germline assignment: CDR1 MGHDK and CDR2 SYGVNS. Written as DNA, the CDR3 is TGTGCCAGCAGTGAATTTACAGGGTCCTACGAGCAGTACTTC. Its protein is CASSEFTGSYEQYF.

The chain links TRBV5-1 to TRBJ1-4, with TRBD1 identical over 8 bases. Germline loops: CDR1 SGHRS, CDR2 YFSETQ. This CDR3 comprises 15 residues. The ends lost 4 bases at V and 8 bases at J; junction bases unmatched: 10. The CDR3 spells CASSDSAAGGEKLFF. The CDR3 DNA reads TGCGCCAGCAGCGACTCGGCTGCAGGGGGCGAAAAACTGTTTTTT.

The chain is built from TRBV5-6 and TRBJ2-3; 11 nucleotides match TRBD2. The germline V gene encodes CDR1 SGHDT and CDR2 YYEEEE. The CDR3 consists of 16 residues. V lost 4 bases, J lost 2 bases, and 6 bases stayed unmatched. CDR3 loop: CASSRGLADLTDTQYF. The CDR3 bases are TGTGCCAGCAGCAGGGGACTAGCGGATCTCACAGATACGCAGTATTTT.

The J gene is TRBJ2-7, the V gene TRBV6-5; the D gene is possibly TRBD2 (5 bases). V was pared by 10 bases and J by 2 bases, with 18 bases between. The germline CDR1 and CDR2 sequences are MNHEY and SVGAGI. The CDR3 covers 14 residues. The CDR3 DNA reads as TGTGCCACTCGAGGGCCATGGGGTACCTACGAGCAGTACTTC. Translated, it gives CATRGPWGTYEQYF.

V and J are TRBV7-3 and TRBJ2-1, with D maybe TRBD2 (6 bases). CDR3 length: 15 amino acids. Germline V gives CDR1 SGHTA, CDR2 FQGTGA. V was clipped by 5 bases and J by 8 bases, with 19 bases between them. CDR3 bases: TGTGCCAGCAGCCCTCAAGCTACTAGCATGGATGAGCAGTTCTTC. Translating it yields CASSPQATSMDEQFF. Filled out from reference TRBV7-3 and TRBJ2-1, the complete variable domain reads GAGVSQTPSNKVTEKGKYVELRCDPISGHTALYWYRQSLGQGPEFLIYFQGTGAADDSGLPNDRFFAVRPEGSVSTLKIQRTERGDSAVYLCASSPQATSMDEQFFGPGTRLTVL.

The chain has TRBV5-1 and TRBJ1-2; perhaps TRBD1 as D (5 bases). V lost 3 bases, J lost 7 bases, and 22 bases lay in between. Germline V lookup: CDR1 SGHRS, CDR2 YFSETQ. This CDR3 spans 16 amino acids. CDR3 bases: TGCGCCAGCAGCTCCGGTACGGAGGGGCTGTCGATTGGCTACACCTTC. Protein: CASSSGTEGLSIGYTF.

V usage is TRBV7-3 and J usage is TRBJ1-1; 7 bases map to TRBD1. V lost 5 bases, J lost 4 bases, and 7 bases stayed unmatched. In germline, CDR1 is SGHTA, CDR2 FQGTGA. The CDR3 runs 14 residues. The CDR3 DNA sequence: TGTGCCAGCAGCCTGAGACAGGGTGGCACTGAAGCTTTCTTT. Translated, it gives CASSLRQGGTEAFF.

The V and J genes are TRBV19 and TRBJ2-3; possible D gene TRBD1, 7 bases. CDR1 is LNHDA and CDR2 is SQIVND in the germline V gene (reference sequence). V shed 5 bases and J shed 3 bases, with 18 bases lying between them. The CDR3 runs 16 residues. CDR3 DNA sequence: TGTGCCAGTAGTCCCTCCGGCCAGGGGGGAACAGATACGCAGTATTTT. Amino acid sequence: CASSPSGQGGTDTQYF.

The chain links TRBV5-1 to TRBJ2-3; 8 nucleotides agree with TRBD2. J was trimmed by 5 bases and V by 6 bases; bases with no gene match: 8. CDR1 and CDR2 from the germline V gene are SGHRS and YFSETQ. This CDR3 spans 14 amino acids. CDR3 coding DNA: TGCGCCAGCACCCCAGTAGCGGGGATAGATACGCAGTATTTT. It encodes CASTPVAGIDTQYF.

The chain uses TRBV13 and TRBJ2-7, with 11 bases aligning to TRBD2. The CDR3 spans 17 residues. V was clipped by 6 bases and J by 0 bases; unmatched bases: 10. The germline CDR1 and CDR2 sequences are PRHDT and FYEKMQ (reference sequence). The CDR3 region has the DNA TGTGCCAGCAGACTCGCGGGACTAGCGGTTTTCTCCTACGAGCAGTACTTC. This encodes CASRLAGLAVFSYEQYF.

The chain has TRBV7-8 and TRBJ1-1, with D possibly TRBD1 on 6 matching bases. Trimming cost V 1 base and J 4 bases, with 13 bases left between them. The CDR3 sequence is 15 residues long. Germline assignment: CDR1 SGHVS and CDR2 FQNEAQ. CDR3 sequence reads: CASSLEVRGGTEAFF. DNA of the CDR3: TGTGCCAGCAGCTTAGAGGTTAGGGGGGGCACTGAAGCTTTCTTT.

This chain links TRBV5-6 with TRBJ2-5, with TRBD2 matching 10 bases. Trimming cost V 3 bases and J 2 bases; bases outside gene matches: 4. This CDR3 comprises 15 residues. The V gene's germline CDR1 is SGHDT and CDR2 YYEEEE. The CDR3 reads CASSSLAGAQETQYF. As DNA, the CDR3 is TGTGCCAGCAGCTCCCTAGCGGGGGCTCAAGAGACCCAGTACTTC.

The chain carries TRBV2 and TRBJ1-4; D gene unclear. V was pared by 6 bases and J by 8 bases, with 19 bases between. Germline values: CDR1 SNHLY, CDR2 FYNNEI. CDR3 length equals 15 residues. Written as DNA, the CDR3 is TGTGCCAGCAGCCCGGACCCCCTACCGGGGGAAAAACTGTTTTTT. It translates to CASSPDPLPGEKLFF.

The rearrangement uses TRBV12-5 and TRBJ2-5, with D perhaps matching TRBD1 (6 bases). This CDR3 comprises 14 residues. Between the trimmed V and J ends, which lost 6 bases and 5 bases, there was a span of 16 bases. Germline CDR1 reads LGHNT; CDR2 reads FRNRAP. The CDR3 nucleotides read TGTGCTAGTGGGCCCCCGCAGGGGCGGGAGACCCAGTACTTC. Its translation is CASGPPQGRETQYF.